The rows below give T cell receptor beta chains drawn from one sample of a study of cytomegalovirus exposure and HLA in healthy donors. The data were produced by immunoSEQ multiplex PCR, yet TCRdb's version contains in-frame clones alone and is incomplete. The sample holds hundreds of thousands of clones; roughly 85% are singletons and the top ten take about 1.8%. The sequenced material came from PBMCs. The receptors here all came from a man aged 18 to 29 in good health and CMV-seronegative. Both conserved end residues are part of each CDR3. Each record gives: D gene, V gene, J gene, clone size, CDR3 protein, CDR3 DNA. D genes are given only for firm matches. Size is omitted from some rows. Given values are once, few, many or a class for expanded clones.

TRBD1	TRBV5-4	TRBJ1-2	.	CASSPTADRATGYTF	TGTGCCAGCAGCCCAACCGCGGACAGGGCTACTGGCTACACCTTC
TRBD2	TRBV30	TRBJ2-3	.	CAWTQGLVADTQYF	TGTGCCTGGACCCAGGGACTAGTGGCAGATACGCAGTATTTT
TRBD1	TRBV2	TRBJ1-3	.	CARGQGESSGNTIYF	TGTGCCAGGGGACAGGGTGAGAGCTCTGGAAACACCATATATTTT
TRBD2	TRBV11-2	TRBJ2-3	once	CASIPLGGETDTQYF	TGTGCCAGCATCCCCCTGGGAGGGGAGACAGATACGCAGTATTTT
TRBD1	TRBV7-6	TRBJ2-7	.	CASSLGTGDTYEQYF	TGTGCCAGCAGCTTAGGGACAGGGGACACCTACGAGCAGTACTTC
TRBD1	TRBV30	TRBJ1-1	.	CAWQRDRGPRDTEAFF	TGTGCCTGGCAGAGGGACAGGGGGCCGAGAGACACTGAAGCTTTCTTT
TRBD2	TRBV27	TRBJ2-3	.	CASSSPFAGDTDTQYF	TGTGCCAGCAGTTCCCCCTTCGCGGGAGACACAGATACGCAGTATTTT
.	TRBV7-9	TRBJ1-1	.	CASSLGSGGVGTEAFF	TGTGCCAGCAGCTTAGGTTCGGGGGGGGTCGGAACTGAAGCTTTCTTT
TRBD2	TRBV28	TRBJ2-7	.	CASQDGGIVGSYEQYF	TGTGCCAGCCAGGACGGGGGGATCGTAGGATCCTACGAGCAGTACTTC
TRBD1	TRBV19	TRBJ1-5	.	CASRDRGPGQPQHF	TGTGCCAGTAGGGACAGGGGGCCGGGGCAGCCCCAGCATTTT
TRBD2	TRBV11-1	TRBJ2-7	few	CASSHGLAIGEQYF	TGTGCCAGCAGCCACGGACTAGCGATTGGAGAGCAGTACTTC
.	TRBV30	TRBJ1-2	.	CATFPGGYGYTF	TGTGCTACCTTCCCGGGTGGCTATGGCTACACCTTC
TRBD1	TRBV19	TRBJ1-2	few	CASSIFRTGANYGYTF	TGTGCCAGTAGTATCTTTCGGACAGGAGCTAACTATGGCTACACCTTC
TRBD2	TRBV6-1	TRBJ2-1	once	CASSRAGGSYNEQFF	TGTGCCAGCAGCCGAGCGGGGGGCTCCTACAATGAGCAGTTCTTC
.	TRBV6-5	TRBJ2-2	few	CASSLSLQGGELFF	TGTGCCAGCAGCCTCAGCCTACAGGGCGGGGAGCTGTTTTTT
TRBD1	TRBV9	TRBJ2-7	.	CASSDNRGLAVLDEQYF	TGTGCCAGCAGCGACAACAGGGGGCTAGCGGTCTTGGACGAGCAGTACTTC
.	TRBV6-6	TRBJ1-5	.	CASSQRGNQHF	TGTGCCAGCAGTCAGAGAGGAAACCAGCATTTT
.	TRBV25-1	TRBJ2-1	.	CASSEFGPSVYNEQFF	TGTGCCAGCAGTGAATTTGGTCCTAGCGTATACAATGAGCAGTTCTTC
TRBD1	TRBV13	TRBJ2-6	.	CASSFFGWDSEQSGANVLTF	TGTGCCAGCAGCTTTTTCGGCTGGGACAGCGAACAATCTGGGGCCAACGTCCTGACTTTC
.	TRBV19	TRBJ2-3	.	CASSIARGDTQYF	TGTGCCAGTAGTATAGCACGGGGAGATACGCAGTATTTT
.	TRBV28	TRBJ1-5	.	CASSLGGGPDQPQHF	TGTGCCAGCAGTTTAGGAGGAGGACCGGATCAGCCCCAGCATTTT
TRBD1	TRBV6-1	TRBJ1-5	once	CASSEYLGQGNQPQHF	TGTGCCAGCAGTGAATATTTGGGACAGGGAAATCAGCCCCAGCATTTT
TRBD2	TRBV11-2	TRBJ2-1	.	CASSLLAGGPHEQFF	TGTGCCAGCAGCTTACTAGCGGGAGGGCCACATGAGCAGTTCTTC
.	TRBV27	TRBJ1-2	once	CASSLLSGAGGYTF	TGTGCCAGCAGTTTACTGTCAGGGGCGGGTGGCTACACCTTC
TRBD1	TRBV4-2	TRBJ1-1	once	CASSQDSTGRNTEAFF	TGTGCCAGCAGCCAAGATTCGACAGGGAGGAACACTGAAGCTTTCTTT
TRBD1	TRBV6-5	TRBJ1-1	few	CASSQTQGATEAFF	TGTGCCAGCAGCCAGACCCAGGGGGCCACTGAAGCTTTCTTT
.	TRBV28	TRBJ1-3	.	CASSFPGISGNTIYF	TGTGCCAGCAGTTTCCCGGGTATCTCTGGAAACACCATATATTTT
.	TRBV5-1	TRBJ1-1	few	CASSTGQNTEAFF	TGCGCCAGCAGCACCGGACAGAACACTGAAGCTTTCTTT
.	TRBV6-5	TRBJ1-5	.	CASSYSGGDQPQHF	TGTGCCAGCAGTTACTCTGGGGGGGATCAGCCCCAGCATTTT
TRBD1	TRBV5-1	TRBJ2-2	.	CASSLVGQGEDGELFF	TGCGCCAGCAGCTTGGTCGGACAGGGTGAGGACGGGGAGCTGTTTTTT
TRBD2	TRBV15	TRBJ2-2	few	CATSRLAGTNTGELFF	TGTGCCACCAGCAGACTAGCGGGGACAAACACCGGGGAGCTGTTTTTT
.	TRBV28	TRBJ2-7	.	CASSLRHSPYEQYF	TGTGCCAGCAGTTTACGGCACAGCCCCTACGAGCAGTACTTC
.	TRBV5-1	TRBJ1-1	few	CASSLSEGSRTEAFF	TGCGCCAGCAGCTTGTCGGAGGGGAGTCGCACTGAAGCTTTCTTT
TRBD1	TRBV19	TRBJ2-5	.	CASSMDRVETQYF	TGTGCCAGTAGTATGGACAGGGTGGAGACCCAGTACTTC
TRBD2	TRBV28	TRBJ2-7	.	CASTLAGDYEQYF	TGTGCCAGCACACTAGCGGGAGACTACGAGCAGTACTTC
TRBD1	TRBV19	TRBJ1-1	.	CASSIDRERTEAFF	TGTGCCAGTAGTATCGACAGGGAGAGGACTGAAGCTTTCTTT
.	TRBV27	TRBJ1-4	.	CASSFGLREKLFF	TGTGCCAGCAGTTTCGGACTACGGGAAAAACTGTTTTTT
TRBD2	TRBV4-3	TRBJ2-7	.	CASSQDAGSGGYEQYF	TGCGCCAGCAGCCAAGATGCTGGTAGCGGGGGCTATGAGCAGTACTTC
.	TRBV7-8	TRBJ2-5	few	CASSLGPRETQYF	TGTGCCAGCAGCTTAGGCCCGCGGGAGACCCAGTACTTC
TRBD1	TRBV19	TRBJ1-2	.	CASSADRVYGYTF	TGTGCCAGTAGTGCGGACAGGGTCTATGGCTACACCTTC
.	TRBV5-1	TRBJ2-1	few	CASSLAGQAGNEQFF	TGCGCCAGCAGCTTGGCAGGACAGGCGGGGAATGAGCAGTTCTTC
.	TRBV4-3	TRBJ1-4	.	CASSQDKGRHGKLFF	TGCGCCAGCAGCCAAGATAAGGGGCGTCATGGAAAACTGTTTTTT
.	TRBV6-1	TRBJ1-1	few	CASNKVGGTEAFF	TGTGCCAGCAATAAAGTAGGCGGCACTGAAGCTTTCTTT
.	TRBV7-9	TRBJ2-1	.	CASSPPVSVSYNEQFF	TGTGCCAGCAGCCCTCCCGTTTCTGTCTCCTACAATGAGCAGTTCTTC
.	TRBV2	TRBJ2-7	.	CASSETGPSSYEQYF	TGTGCCAGCAGTGAGACAGGCCCGAGCTCCTACGAGCAGTACTTC
TRBD2	TRBV5-1	TRBJ2-4	.	CASSSGLAGAKNIQYF	TGCGCCAGCAGCTCGGGACTAGCGGGAGCCAAAAACATTCAGTACTTC
TRBD1	TRBV6-4	TRBJ2-7	.	CASSVRAGGNYEQYF	TGTGCCAGCAGTGTGAGGGCAGGGGGAAACTACGAGCAGTACTTC
.	TRBV6-1	TRBJ2-3	.	CASSRILGDTQYF	TGTGCCAGCAGTCGAATCCTAGGTGATACGCAGTATTTT
.	TRBV11-3	TRBJ2-5	.	CASSYGEAPRGYQETQYF	TGTGCCAGCAGCTACGGGGAGGCCCCCCGGGGGTACCAAGAGACCCAGTACTTC
.	TRBV30	TRBJ2-3	.	CACGQRPLGTDTQYF	TGTGCCTGTGGTCAGCGGCCCCTGGGAACAGATACGCAGTATTTT
.	TRBV28	TRBJ2-2	.	CASKGPTGELFF	TGTGCCAGCAAGGGGCCCACCGGGGAGCTGTTTTTT
.	TRBV7-8	TRBJ1-1	.	CASSPGHLNTEAFF	TGTGCCAGCAGCCCGGGACACCTGAACACTGAAGCTTTCTTT
TRBD1	TRBV2	TRBJ1-4	once	CASSERPGTGGEKLFF	TGTGCCAGCAGTGAAAGGCCCGGGACAGGGGGTGAAAAACTGTTTTTT
TRBD1	TRBV5-1	TRBJ1-3	.	CASSHDREGNTIYF	TGCGCCAGCAGTCATGACAGGGAAGGAAACACCATATATTTT
TRBD2	TRBV28	TRBJ2-7	.	CASSLPLAGPYEQYF	TGTGCCAGCAGTTTGCCACTAGCGGGTCCCTACGAGCAGTACTTC
TRBD2	TRBV9	TRBJ2-7	.	CASSANELAGLREQYF	TGTGCCAGCAGCGCAAACGAACTAGCGGGACTTCGCGAGCAGTACTTC
TRBD2	TRBV9	TRBJ2-3	.	CASSVNLAGVTDTQYF	TGTGCCAGCAGCGTAAATCTAGCGGGAGTCACAGATACGCAGTATTTT